Below are 6 T cell receptor beta chains sequenced from a single sample in a study of blood T cell repertoires in COVID-19. TCRdb's copy holds only in-frame clones and misses some; the assay was immunoSEQ multiplex PCR. The repertoire includes 150,000 or so clones, around 85% of them detected once, and less than 3.5% sits in the top ten. The specimen sequenced was peripheral blood. These receptors all stem from a human donor with acute or convalescent COVID-19. The donor label of this sample is uncertain.

The chain carries TRBV2 and TRBJ1-5, with TRBD1 matching over 8 bases. V dropped 6 bases and J dropped 6; count of bases not matched to a gene: 4. This CDR3 is built from 13 residues. Looked up from germline, CDR1 is SNHLY and CDR2 is FYNNEI. The CDR3 DNA reads TGTGCCAGCAGGGACAGGGACGTTCAGCCCCAGCATTTT. Protein: CASRDRDVQPQHF.

The rearrangement uses TRBV28 and TRBJ1-1, with 8 bases aligning to TRBD1. The length of the CDR3 is 16 residues. The germline V gene has CDR1 MDHEN and CDR2 SYDVKM. J was trimmed by 1 base and V by 8 bases; bases with no gene match: 12. CDR3 DNA: TGTGCCAGCTGGAGGGCAGGGGGCTCGGAGAACACTGAAGCTTTCTTT. Translation gives CASWRAGGSENTEAFF. The entire variable domain, with the rest obtained from reference TRBV28 and TRBJ1-1, is as follows: DVKVTQSSRYLVKRTGEKVFLECVQDMDHENMFWYRQDPGLGLRLIYFSYDVKMKEKGDIPEGYSVSREKKERFSLILESASTNQTSMYLCASWRAGGSENTEAFFGQGTRLTVV.

The rearrangement uses TRBV11-2 and TRBJ2-1, with TRBD2 as a possible D gene (6 bases). This CDR3 region has 17 residues. Germline V gives CDR1 SGHAT, CDR2 FQNNGV. V was trimmed by 1 base and J by 2 bases, leaving 15 bases between them. In nucleotides, the CDR3 is TGTGCCAGCAGCTTAGCCCCGCGGGGTAATGCCTACAATGAGCAGTTCTTC. Amino acid sequence: CASSLAPRGNAYNEQFF.

This chain links TRBV5-4 with TRBJ1-1; weak D call: TRBD1 (6 bases). The CDR3 spans 13 residues. Germline V lookup: CDR1 SGHNT, CDR2 YYREEE (reference sequence). Trimming pared 4 bases from V and 4 bases from J, leaving 11 bases between. Written as DNA, the CDR3 is TGTGCCAGCAGCGCGACAGGAGCCACTGAAGCTTTCTTT. It encodes CASSATGATEAFF.

This sequence joins TRBV15 and TRBJ1-6; the D is unclear. Germline assignment: CDR1 LNHNV and CDR2 YYDKDF (reference sequence). The V and J ends lost 0 bases and 9 bases respectively, with 15 bases between them. There are 16 residues in the CDR3. The chain's CDR3 is CATSRDRGLTGSPLHF. CDR3 coding DNA: TGTGCCACCAGCAGAGATCGAGGGCTCACGGGTTCACCCCTCCACTTT.

The rearrangement links TRBV28 to TRBJ2-1, with TRBD2 matching 9 bases. V lost 9 bases, J lost 0 bases, and 3 bases stayed unmatched. Germline CDR1 and CDR2: MDHEN and SYDVKM. This CDR3 spans 14 amino acids. The CDR3 is CASVAGDSYNEQFF. In DNA, the CDR3 is TGTGCCAGTGTAGCGGGGGACTCCTACAATGAGCAGTTCTTC.